The subject of this entry is one T cell receptor (beta chain). Its binding antigen is unknown. There are no base qualities to consult, and no much larger clone falls within one base. Sample time point, as interpreted from the label and publication: pre-treatment sample, taken before nivolumab and TIL therapy. Adults with stage 4 NSCLC were enrolled from late 2017 to January 2020 in a dual-center phase I trial. The samples were drawn from an open-label, single-arm phase I trial testing tumor-infiltrating lymphocyte therapy combined with nivolumab in advanced non-small cell lung cancer. Blood mononuclear cells from EDTA tubes were isolated by Ficoll gradient, snap-frozen as pellets, and DNA was extracted with a Qiagen mini-prep kit. The data are from a study of TIL therapy for anti-PD-1-resistant metastatic lung cancer (dated by TCRdb to the early 2020s). As for the study more broadly: Before any PD-1/PD-L1 blockade was given, tumors were harvested, nivolumab was then administered, and patients who progressed went on to receive lymphodepletion, an infusion of expanded TIL, and IL-2. A median non-synonymous tumor mutation burden of approximately 1.4 mutations per megabase was determined across the cohort by whole-exome sequencing. Enrolled patients had a median age of about 50 years (range about 38-85) and a median tumor PD-L1 proportion score of under 7%. Tumor and peripheral blood T cell receptor beta sequencing was used to track clonotypes across tumor, expanded TIL product and serial blood samples. The cohort was predominantly lung adenocarcinoma, with a handful of EGFR-mutant and two ALK-rearranged tumors, and half of patients were current or former smokers.

TCR beta CDR3 regions were amplified from genomic DNA by bias-controlled multiplex PCR with the immunoSEQ v3 hsTCRB kit. An Illumina NextSeq 500 was used to sequence the TCR libraries, reaching approximately 2 million read pairs at survey level or 5-6 million at deep level. Turning to the authors' computational methods: V, D and J genes were assigned, non-productive sequences were removed, and clonality was reported by immunoSEQ Analyzer software. Repertoires of infused TIL and blood were compared using productive Simpson clonality and the Morisita overlap index of productive TRB rearrangements. For each clone in blood, the absolute clonotype count was estimated by multiplying the lymphocyte count by the CD3+ fraction and by the clone's productive frequency. TCRdb mirrors the immuneACCESS table, restricted to in-frame sequences. Some clones are absent from its copies; in checked studies, under half trace to an unresolved V gene, and the reason for the others is unknown. V and J calls and clone size follow that table, whereas D and trimming were derived from the DNA. This sample comprises 50,000 to 65,000 clones, approximately 80% of them detected only once. The leading ten clones occupy less than 3.5% of the sample.

Trimming removed 3 bases from V and 8 bases from J, leaving 12 bases between the germline ends. The CDR3 starts with the cysteine, ends with the phenylalanine, and has 14 residues. CDR3 DNA is the only sequence kept; it has 42 bases, read in frame from the first base. CDR1 and CDR2 are read off the germline V gene as KGHDR and SFDVKD. The study at large found these results: The study protocol defined all tumor marker inferences as exploratory. Clonotypes from the infused TIL partially replaced the baseline peripheral repertoire and then declined over months, and persistence showed no apparent association with response. Generalizability was limited because the cohort was highly selected, with more treatment-naive, never-smoker and oncogene-addicted patients included than is typical.

The TCR was taken from a person between 30 and 80 years old with non-small cell lung cancer. The sequencing here drew on blood, taken at baseline. The chain joins TRBV24-1 to TRBJ1-4, with TRBD1 perhaps the D gene, on 5 matching bases. The nucleotides are TGTGCCACCAGTGATGGAGGGGTCAGGGAAAAACTGTTTTTT. Its protein reads: CATSDGGVREKLFF.